The 27 T cell receptor beta chains presented below share a single source sample, sequenced in a study of shared clonotypes between healthy human individuals. TCRdb's table, derived via immunoSEQ multiplex PCR, lists solely in-frame clones and lacks some. This table has about 730,000 clones, 55% to 80% appearing once. Material for sequencing was memory CD4+ T cells sorted from blood. The subset here: CD45RA-negative fraction. The receptors come from a woman aged 25 to 45 in good health.

The chain is built from TRBV6-4 and TRBJ2-1; TRBD2 matches 10 bases. V shed 2 bases, J shed 5 bases, and the junction held 15 bases outside the gene matches. The CDR3 runs 19 residues. Germline V gene sequence: CDR1 MRHNA, CDR2 SNTAGT. CDR3 sequence: CASSDQGLAPPGLNNEQFF. The CDR3 coding sequence is TGTGCCAGCAGTGACCAGGGACTAGCGCCGCCGGGTCTTAACAATGAGCAGTTCTTC.

The V call is TRBV2, the J call TRBJ1-4; TRBD1 matches at 10 bases. The CDR3 sequence is 18 residues long. Germline V gene data show CDR1 as SNHLY and CDR2 as FYNNEI. V dropped 6 bases and J dropped 6; count of bases not matched to a gene: 16. CDR3 in amino acids: CASSNIGTGVEVDEKLFF. CDR3 bases: TGTGCCAGCAGCAATATCGGGACAGGGGTCGAAGTGGATGAAAAACTGTTTTTT.

The chain employs TRBV2 and TRBJ2-7; 8 bases are a match to TRBD1. With V trimmed by 8 bases and J by 3 bases, 6 bases remained unmatched. Germline V gives CDR1 SNHLY, CDR2 FYNNEI. The CDR3 covers 13 residues. CDR3 DNA: TGTGCCAGCGGGGACAGGCGGAACTACGAGCAGTACTTC. It yields the protein CASGDRRNYEQYF.

The V and J genes are TRBV29-1 and TRBJ1-1; D unresolved. This CDR3 is built from 12 residues. Trimming removed 5 bases at V and 1 base at J, with 8 bases between. Looked up from germline, CDR1 is SQVTM and CDR2 is ANQGSEA. The CDR3 sequence is CSVNTGNTEAFF. The CDR3 DNA reads as TGCAGCGTTAATACTGGGAACACTGAAGCTTTCTTT. Combining the CDR3 with reference TRBV29-1 and TRBJ1-1 gives the whole variable domain SAVISQKPSRDICQRGTSLTIQCQVDSQVTMMFWYRQQPGQSLTLIATANQGSEATYESGFVIDKFPISRPNLTFSTLTVSNMSPEDSSIYLCSVNTGNTEAFFGQGTRLTVV.

The chain is built from TRBV5-1 and TRBJ2-5, with TRBD1 matching over 12 bases. The CDR3 loop spans 15 amino acids. Per the germline V gene, CDR1 is SGHRS and CDR2 is YFSETQ. With V trimmed by 4 bases and J by 3 bases, 4 bases remained unmatched. The CDR3 protein is CASSRGQGAEETQYF. For the CDR3, the DNA is TGCGCCAGCAGCCGGGGACAGGGGGCAGAAGAGACCCAGTACTTC.

This rearrangement joins TRBV25-1 to TRBJ2-7, with 8 bases aligning to TRBD1. The junction had 8 bases not matched to a gene; V was cut back by 8 bases and J by 2 bases. Germline V gives CDR1 MGHDK, CDR2 SYGVNS. CDR3 length: 14 amino acids. CDR3 in amino acids: CASGVLDRAYEQYF. DNA for the CDR3: TGTGCCAGCGGGGTACTGGACAGGGCCTACGAGCAGTACTTC.

The chain has TRBV19 and TRBJ2-5; D remains unclear. This CDR3 contains 14 residues. V shed 1 base and J shed 0 bases, with 6 bases lying between them. Germline V CDR1 and CDR2: LNHDA, SQIVND (reference sequence). DNA of the CDR3: TGTGCCAGTAGTATAGGGGGATACCAAGAGACCCAGTACTTC. This translates into CASSIGGYQETQYF.

The chain has TRBV13 and TRBJ1-2; D is possibly TRBD1 (6 bases). Per the germline V gene, CDR1 is PRHDT and CDR2 is FYEKMQ (reference sequence). The length of the CDR3 is 13 residues. The germline V and J ends were trimmed by 5 bases and 6 bases, with 13 bases remaining between them. CDR3 coding DNA: TGTGCCAGCAGCCACACAGGGACGGATGGCTACACCTTC. This gives the protein CASSHTGTDGYTF.

The chain carries TRBV7-9 and TRBJ2-7; TRBD2 matches 9 bases. The CDR3 is made up of 14 amino acids. Germline V gives CDR1 SEHNR, CDR2 FQNEAQ (reference sequence). With V trimmed by 8 bases and J by 5 bases, 10 bases remained unmatched. As DNA, the CDR3 is TGTGCCAGCTCCACCGGGACTAGCATCCACGAGCAGTACTTC. It specifies CASSTGTSIHEQYF.

The chain has TRBV2 and TRBJ1-5; 8 nucleotides match TRBD1. Germline CDR1 SNHLY, CDR2 FYNNEI. The CDR3 totals 16 residues. J lost 10 bases, V lost 0 bases, and 11 bases had no gene match. The CDR3 protein is CASSEAAGQGRIPQHF. The DNA of the CDR3 is TGTGCCAGCAGTGAAGCGGCCGGACAGGGCAGGATACCCCAGCATTTT.

This sequence joins TRBV14 and TRBJ2-7; no reliable D call. Trimming stripped 1 base from V and 2 bases from J, with 15 bases between. The germline V gene encodes CDR1 SGHDN and CDR2 FVKESK. CDR3 length: 16 amino acids. The CDR3 DNA reads as TGTGCCAGCAGCCAAGGACTTTCCCCCGGTCCCTACGAGCAGTACTTC. The encoded protein is CASSQGLSPGPYEQYF.

The V and J genes are TRBV11-2 and TRBJ2-7; D might be TRBD1 or TRBD2, each matching 5 bases. Trimming removed 4 bases at V and 2 bases at J, with 21 bases between. In germline, CDR1 is SGHAT, CDR2 FQNNGV. The CDR3 length is 17 residues. The CDR3 nucleotides are TGTGCCAGCAGCTCTTATGGGGGTTGGCAGAGCACCTACGAGCAGTACTTC. It codes for CASSSYGGWQSTYEQYF.

This chain connects TRBV19 to TRBJ1-4; possibly TRBD1 for D (6 bases). The CDR3 length is 14 residues. The germline V and J ends were trimmed by 6 bases and 8 bases, with 16 bases remaining between them. Looked up from germline, CDR1 is LNHDA and CDR2 is SQIVND (reference sequence). For the CDR3, the DNA is TGTGCCAGTAGCCGGGGGGCGTCTCTCGAAAAACTGTTTTTT. It yields the protein CASSRGASLEKLFF. The whole variable domain, filled in from reference TRBV19 and TRBJ1-4, reads DGGITQSPKYLFRKEGQNVTLSCEQNLNHDAMYWYRQDPGQGLRLIYYSQIVNDFQKGDIAEGYSVSREKKESFPLTVTSAQKNPTAFYLCASSRGASLEKLFFGSGTQLSVL.

The chain uses TRBV6-6 and TRBJ2-3; tentative D call: TRBD1 (5 bases). Trimming cost V 5 bases and J 2 bases, with 14 bases left between them. The CDR3 runs to 15 residues. The germline CDR1 and CDR2 sequences are MNHNY and SVGAGI (reference sequence). As DNA, the CDR3 is TGTGCCAGCAGTGCGCAAAGGGGCTACACAGATACGCAGTATTTT. It yields the protein CASSAQRGYTDTQYF.

This clone has ten or more counts. Additional DNA sequences in this sample encode the identical CDR3. The chain has TRBV19 and TRBJ1-5; TRBD1 is a possible D gene (6 bases). Germline CDR1 is LNHDA and CDR2 is SQIVND (reference sequence). The V end lost 8 bases, the J end lost 6 bases, and 8 bases lay between the germline ends. There are 11 residues in the CDR3. The CDR3 DNA follows: TGTGCCAGTTCACAGGGTCAGCCCCAGCATTTT. Translating it yields CASSQGQPQHF.

The chain has TRBV2 and TRBJ2-7, with TRBD2 matching over 10 bases. There are 13 residues in the CDR3. Germline CDR1 SNHLY, CDR2 FYNNEI. The trim removed 8 bases at V and 5 bases at J, leaving 6 bases unmatched. DNA of the CDR3: TGTGCCAGCTCCTTACTAGCGGGGAACGAGCAGTACTTC. This encodes CASSLLAGNEQYF.

The rearrangement uses TRBV7-2 and TRBJ1-5, with D hard to call. V was pared by 1 base and J by 4 bases, with 11 bases between. The CDR3 runs to 15 residues. Germline CDR1 reads SGHTA; CDR2 reads FQGNSA. The CDR3 protein is CASSLGLAENQPQHF. CDR3 DNA: TGTGCCAGCAGCTTAGGGCTGGCCGAGAATCAGCCCCAGCATTTT.

This chain uses TRBV19 with TRBJ1-2; 8 bases line up with TRBD1. CDR1 is LNHDA and CDR2 is SQIVND in the germline V gene (reference sequence). Trimming at V came to 6 bases and at J to 5 bases, leaving 11 bases not matched to a gene. The CDR3 consists of 15 residues. The CDR3 DNA sequence: TGTGCCAGTAGCTTGATTTCAGGGGGCGCTTATGGCTACACCTTC. This translates into CASSLISGGAYGYTF.

This clone was detected only once. V usage is TRBV29-1 and J usage is TRBJ2-1; D not certain. V lost 4 bases, J lost 8 bases, and 15 bases lay in between. Germline CDR1 SQVTM, CDR2 ANQGSEA. The CDR3 spans 13 residues. The CDR3: CSVGGVNLHEQFF. CDR3 DNA sequence: TGCAGCGTTGGAGGTGTAAATTTACATGAGCAGTTCTTC.

This clone was seen a handful of times. J is TRBJ1-5 and V is TRBV6-5, with 9 bases aligning to TRBD1. The germline gives CDR1 MNHEY, CDR2 SVGAGI. This CDR3 region has 13 residues. With 6 bases clipped from V and 7 bases from J, the junction kept 4 bases outside the gene matches. CDR3 sequence: CASRPDRGQPQHF. CDR3 nucleotides: TGTGCCAGCAGACCGGACAGGGGCCAGCCCCAGCATTTT.

The rearrangement links TRBV7-9 to TRBJ1-1, with D possibly being TRBD1 (6 bases). Trimming left V 1 base short and J 10 bases short, with 16 bases between. Per the germline V gene, CDR1 is SEHNR and CDR2 is FQNEAQ (reference sequence). The CDR3 runs 14 residues. The CDR3, as DNA: TGTGCCAGCAGCTTAGGTTCTGGGGGCCAAGGAGCTTTCTTT. Translated: CASSLGSGGQGAFF. Combining the CDR3 with reference TRBV7-9 and TRBJ1-1 gives the whole variable domain DTGVSQNPRHKITKRGQNVTFRCDPISEHNRLYWYRQTLGQGPEFLTYFQNEAQLEKSRLLSDRFSAERPKGSFSTLEIQRTEQGDSAMYLCASSLGSGGQGAFFGQGTRLTVV.

The chain recombines TRBV2 with TRBJ2-1; maybe TRBD1 (5 bases). CDR3 length: 12 amino acids. Looked up from germline, CDR1 is SNHLY and CDR2 is FYNNEI. The V and J ends lost 4 bases and 8 bases respectively, with 9 bases between them. The CDR3 DNA is TGTGCCAGCAGTGGTCAGGGCCATGAGCAGTTCTTC. Protein sequence: CASSGQGHEQFF.

Comments on this clone: The sample holds other DNA sequences that translate to the same CDR3. The chain has TRBV28 and TRBJ2-7; TRBD1 is a possible D gene (5 bases). In germline, CDR1 is MDHEN, CDR2 SYDVKM. The length of the CDR3 is 11 residues. V was clipped by 5 bases and J by 7 bases, with 9 bases between them. CDR3 residues: CASSPRTEQYF. CDR3 DNA sequence: TGTGCCAGCAGTCCCCGGACAGAGCAGTACTTC.

The chain has TRBV5-1 and TRBJ1-5; a weak D match, TRBD1 (6 bases). The V end was cut by 2 bases, the J end by 4 bases, with 13 bases between. The length of the CDR3 is 15 residues. Germline-derived CDR1 and CDR2 are SGHRS and YFSETQ. CDR3 DNA: TGCGCCAGCAGCTTTGCAGGGGCCCCTAATCAGCCCCAGCATTTT. Amino acid sequence: CASSFAGAPNQPQHF.

This clone was counted between two and nine times. J is TRBJ2-2 and V is TRBV27, with 10 bases that match TRBD2. Trimming removed 3 bases from V and 4 bases from J; junction bases left unmatched: 5. The CDR3 spans 16 residues. Per the germline V gene, CDR1 is MNHEY and CDR2 is SMNVEV (reference sequence). The CDR3, as DNA: TGTGCCAGCAGTTTTAGGAGCGGGAGGGCCACCGGGGAGCTGTTTTTT. Its protein is CASSFRSGRATGELFF.

Concerning this clone itself: Different DNA sequences within this sample yield the same CDR3. The CDR3 reads CASSSLDSYEQYF. CDR3 nucleotides: TGTGCCAGCAGTTCCCTGGACAGCTACGAGCAGTACTTC. The genes are TRBV27 and TRBJ2-7, with D possibly TRBD1 on 6 matching bases. Trimming shortened V by 4 bases and J by 3 bases, and 10 bases separated the two germline ends. The CDR3 extends over 13 amino acids. Germline V gives CDR1 MNHEY, CDR2 SMNVEV (reference sequence).

The rearrangement joins TRBV5-1 to TRBJ2-1; TRBD1 matches 10 bases. The length of the CDR3 is 14 residues. V trimming: 5 bases; J trimming: 2 bases; junction bases outside the gene matches: 1. CDR1 and CDR2 from the germline V gene are SGHRS and YFSETQ. The CDR3 loop reads CASSDRGPYNEQFF. The DNA for the CDR3 is TGCGCCAGCAGTGACAGGGGGCCCTACAATGAGCAGTTCTTC.